This T cell receptor (beta chain) was recorded in a study of spatial heterogeneity in lung cancer. Study in general: More than nine raw reads, on average, carried each unique TCR and UMI combination.

This clonotype showed up just a few times. Given the absence of the conserved phenylalanine or tryptophan at the CDR3 end, a read error is likely. CDR3 length equals 14 residues. Trimming shortened V by 2 bases and J by 3 bases, and 11 bases separated the two germline ends. Germline assignment: CDR1 SEHNR and CDR2 FQNEAQ (reference sequence). Time point specified: sample taken at primary tumor resection. There were 70 to 80 donors, all of them untreated patients with early-stage non-small cell lung cancer. Frozen PBMC, nontumor lung or tumor provided whole RNA, which was sequenced unsorted. Each molecule of TCR cDNA was tagged with one unique molecular identifier. TCRdb processed the 5' RACE reads anew with MiXCR; each CDR3 protein has one entry. Altogether 43,000 or so distinct CDR3 sequences are present, nearly 7% being singletons, with the ten largest covering around two fifths.

V gene TRBV7-9 combines with J gene TRBJ2-7; either TRBD1 or TRBD2 may supply D (5 bases each). This sequence originates from a female donor with early-stage non-small cell lung cancer. The sequencing here drew on PBMCs, taken at surgery. CDR3: CASSLPGTFYEQYS. The CDR3 DNA follows: TGTGCCAGCAGCTTACCAGGGACCTTCTACGAGCAGTACTCC.